This T cell receptor beta chain is from a study of blood T cell repertoires in COVID-19. Study information: The origin of the acute and convalescent COVID-19 samples was the United States, Italy and Spain. The cDNA or gDNA used as material had been derived from T cells, B-cell-depleted T cells, or PBMCs.

The V segment lost 1 base and the J segment 5 bases; nucleotides outside the gene matches: 9. Germline loops: CDR1 SGHRS, CDR2 YFSETQ. The CDR3 sequence is 17 residues long. Per the study methods: By means of reference gene primer amplification, nucleated cell counts were estimated. The method was immunoSEQ multiplex PCR; TCRdb's version includes in-frame clones alone and lacks a portion of them. That table is the source of V, J and clone size, and D and trimming were worked out from the DNA. This table has about 170,000 clones, around nine tenths appearing once. This clonotype was sampled from a man aged 70 or older with acute or convalescent COVID-19. Input material: peripheral blood. The chain joins TRBV5-1 to TRBJ2-2; TRBD2 aligns across 9 bases. The CDR3 DNA follows: TGCGCCAGCAGCTTGCTTGGCGGGAGGGCCGGAACCGGGGAGCTGTTTTTT. This sequence encodes CASSLLGGRAGTGELFF.